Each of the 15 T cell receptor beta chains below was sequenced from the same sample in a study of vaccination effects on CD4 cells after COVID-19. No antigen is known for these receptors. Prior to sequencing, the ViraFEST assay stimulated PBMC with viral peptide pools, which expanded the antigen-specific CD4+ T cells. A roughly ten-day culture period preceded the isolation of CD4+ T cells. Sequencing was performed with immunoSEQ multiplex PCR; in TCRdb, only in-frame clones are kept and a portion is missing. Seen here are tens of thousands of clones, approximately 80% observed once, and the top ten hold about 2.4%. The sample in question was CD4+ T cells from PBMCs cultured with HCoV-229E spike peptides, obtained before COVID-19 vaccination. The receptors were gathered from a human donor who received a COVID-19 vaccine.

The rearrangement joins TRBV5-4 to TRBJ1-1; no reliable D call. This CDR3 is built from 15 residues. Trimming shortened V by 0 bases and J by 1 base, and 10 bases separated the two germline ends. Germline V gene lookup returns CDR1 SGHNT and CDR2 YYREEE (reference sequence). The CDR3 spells CASSLAGDQNTEAFF. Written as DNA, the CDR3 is TGTGCCAGCAGCTTGGCTGGGGATCAGAACACTGAAGCTTTCTTT.

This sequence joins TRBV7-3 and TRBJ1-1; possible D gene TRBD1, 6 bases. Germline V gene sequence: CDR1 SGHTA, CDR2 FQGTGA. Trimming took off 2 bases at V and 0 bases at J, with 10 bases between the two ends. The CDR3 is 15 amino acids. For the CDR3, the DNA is TGTGCCAGCAGCTTAGGTGGACAGTTGAACACTGAAGCTTTCTTT. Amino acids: CASSLGGQLNTEAFF.

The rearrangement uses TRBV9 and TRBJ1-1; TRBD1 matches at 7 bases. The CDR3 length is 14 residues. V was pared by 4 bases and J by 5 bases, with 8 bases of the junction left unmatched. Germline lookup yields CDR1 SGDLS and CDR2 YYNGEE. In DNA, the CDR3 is TGTGCCAGCAGCCCACACCTGACAGGGACTGAAGCTTTCTTT. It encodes CASSPHLTGTEAFF.

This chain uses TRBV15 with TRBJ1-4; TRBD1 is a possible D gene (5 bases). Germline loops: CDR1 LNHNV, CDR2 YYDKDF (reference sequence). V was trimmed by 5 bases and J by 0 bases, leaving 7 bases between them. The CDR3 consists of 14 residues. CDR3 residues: CATSPTATNEKLFF. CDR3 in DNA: TGTGCCACCAGCCCGACAGCAACTAATGAAAAACTGTTTTTT.

This CDR3 is CASSYAGGTQETQYF. The CDR3 DNA follows: TGTGCCAGCAGTTACGCGGGGGGGACTCAAGAGACCCAGTACTTC. The V gene is TRBV6-2 or TRBV6-3, the J gene TRBJ2-5, with TRBD2 matching 9 bases. This CDR3 has 15 amino acids. V shed 2 bases, J shed 2 bases, and the junction held 3 bases outside the gene matches. The germline V gene has CDR1 MNHEY and CDR2 SVGEGT.

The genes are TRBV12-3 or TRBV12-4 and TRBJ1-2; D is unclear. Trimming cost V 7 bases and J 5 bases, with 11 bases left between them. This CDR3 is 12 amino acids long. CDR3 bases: TGTGCCAGCACTCAAGGAGGGTATGGCTACACCTTC. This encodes CASTQGGYGYTF.

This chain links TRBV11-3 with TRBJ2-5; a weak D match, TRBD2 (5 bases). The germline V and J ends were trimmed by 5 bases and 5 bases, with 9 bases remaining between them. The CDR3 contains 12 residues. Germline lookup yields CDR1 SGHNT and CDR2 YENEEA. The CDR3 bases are TGTGCCAGCAGCCTATCGGGGGAGACCCAGTACTTC. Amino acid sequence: CASSLSGETQYF.

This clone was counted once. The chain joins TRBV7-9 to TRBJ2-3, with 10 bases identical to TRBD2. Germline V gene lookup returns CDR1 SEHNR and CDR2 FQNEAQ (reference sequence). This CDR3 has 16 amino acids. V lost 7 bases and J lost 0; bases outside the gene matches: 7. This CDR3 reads CASNGLAVTSTDTQYF. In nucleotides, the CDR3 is TGTGCCAGCAATGGACTAGCGGTGACTAGCACAGATACGCAGTATTTT.

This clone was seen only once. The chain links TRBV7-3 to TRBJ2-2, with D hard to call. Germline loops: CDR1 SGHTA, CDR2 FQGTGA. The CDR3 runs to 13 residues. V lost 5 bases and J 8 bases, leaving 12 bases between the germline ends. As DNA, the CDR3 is TGTGCCAGCAGCATGGACGGCTTGGGGGAGCTGTTTTTT. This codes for CASSMDGLGELFF. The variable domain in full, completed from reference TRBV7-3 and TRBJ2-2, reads GAGVSQTPSNKVTEKGKYVELRCDPISGHTALYWYRQSLGQGPEFLIYFQGTGAADDSGLPNDRFFAVRPEGSVSTLKIQRTERGDSAVYLCASSMDGLGELFFGEGSRLTVL.

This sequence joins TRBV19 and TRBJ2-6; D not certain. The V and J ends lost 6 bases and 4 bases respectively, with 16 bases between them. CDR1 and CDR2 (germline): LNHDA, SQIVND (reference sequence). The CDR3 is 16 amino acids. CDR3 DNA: TGTGCCAGTAGCCCACAGCACGTTAGGGGGGCCAACGTCCTGACTTTC. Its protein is CASSPQHVRGANVLTF.

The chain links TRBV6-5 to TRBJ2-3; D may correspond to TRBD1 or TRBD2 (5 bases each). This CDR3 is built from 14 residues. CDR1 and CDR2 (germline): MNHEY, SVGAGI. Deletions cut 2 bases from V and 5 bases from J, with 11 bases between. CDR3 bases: TGTGCCAGCAGTTACCGGGACCCTAGAGATACGCAGTATTTT. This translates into CASSYRDPRDTQYF.

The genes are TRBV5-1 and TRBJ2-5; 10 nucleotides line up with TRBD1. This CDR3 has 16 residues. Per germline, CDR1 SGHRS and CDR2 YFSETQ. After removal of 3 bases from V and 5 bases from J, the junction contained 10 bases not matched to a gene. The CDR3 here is CASSSLTGGAGETQYF. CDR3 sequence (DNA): TGCGCCAGCAGCTCCCTGACAGGGGGCGCGGGGGAGACCCAGTACTTC.

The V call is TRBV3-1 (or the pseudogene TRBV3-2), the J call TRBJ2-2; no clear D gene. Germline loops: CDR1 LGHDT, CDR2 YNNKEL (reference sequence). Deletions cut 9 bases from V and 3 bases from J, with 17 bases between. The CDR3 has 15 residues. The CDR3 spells CASRGKGFYTGELFF. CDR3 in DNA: TGTGCCAGTCGAGGAAAAGGGTTCTACACCGGGGAGCTGTTTTTT.

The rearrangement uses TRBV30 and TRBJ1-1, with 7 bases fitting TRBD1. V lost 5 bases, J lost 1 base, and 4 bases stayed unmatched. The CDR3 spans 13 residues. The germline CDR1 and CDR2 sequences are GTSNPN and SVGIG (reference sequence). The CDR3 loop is CAWGTARNTEAFF. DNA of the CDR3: TGTGCCTGGGGGACAGCAAGGAACACTGAAGCTTTCTTT.

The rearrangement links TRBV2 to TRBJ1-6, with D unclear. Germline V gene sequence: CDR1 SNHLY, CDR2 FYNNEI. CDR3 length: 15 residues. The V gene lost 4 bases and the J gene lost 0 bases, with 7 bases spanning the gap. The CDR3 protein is CASSVGSSYNSPLHF. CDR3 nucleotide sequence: TGTGCCAGCAGTGTGGGCAGCTCCTATAATTCACCCCTCCACTTT.